A selection of T cell receptor beta chains follows, all from one sample in a study of early T cells in non-severe SARS-CoV-2 infection. TCRdb recomputed calls from the 5' RACE reads with MiXCR, one row per CDR3 protein. The profile shows tens of thousands of distinct CDR3 sequences, roughly 15% of them singletons. The material sequenced was whole blood, taken at baseline. The receptors shown here come from an adult who was a healthcare worker with PCR-confirmed SARS-CoV-2 infection or an uninfected control (not recorded which). Both conserved end residues are part of each CDR3. The order of the fields is J gene, clone size, D gene, V gene, CDR3 DNA, CDR3 protein. The D gene is left open where the match is weak. Size tells how often a clone was seen (once, few, many) or the class of an expanded clone, and some rows leave it out.

TRBJ2-7 | . | . | TRBV28 | TGTGCCAGCAGTCCACCTGAGGACCGTCCCTACGAGCAGTACTTC | CASSPPEDRPYEQYF
TRBJ2-1 | few | . | TRBV9 | TGTGCCAGCGGACGGCTAGCAAGCAATGAGCAGTTCTTC | CASGRLASNEQFF
TRBJ2-7 | . | . | TRBV10-1 | TGCGCCAGCAGTGAGCCTTGGGGTTACGAGCAGTACTTC | CASSEPWGYEQYF
TRBJ2-7 | few | . | TRBV9 | TGTGCCAGCAGCGTAGATGCAAGTCGCTCCTACGAGCAGTACTTC | CASSVDASRSYEQYF
TRBJ2-7 | few | . | TRBV3-1 | TGTGCCAGCAGCCAAGACAGGCGGTACGAGCAGTACTTC | CASSQDRRYEQYF
TRBJ1-2 | few | TRBD1 | TRBV30 | TGTGCCTGGAGTGTAAACAGGGGGCTAAGCTACACCTTC | CAWSVNRGLSYTF
TRBJ2-3 | . | . | TRBV25-1 | TGTGCCAGCCGAGCCCAGGGAGATACGCAGTATTTT | CASRAQGDTQYF
TRBJ2-3 | many | TRBD2 | TRBV20-1 | TGCAGAATCCGAGCGGGAGGACTAGATACGCAGTATTTT | CRIRAGGLDTQYF
TRBJ2-3 | many | TRBD1 | TRBV28 | TGTGCCAGCAATACACAGGGGGCCACAGATACGCAGTATTTT | CASNTQGATDTQYF
TRBJ2-1 | medium-sized | TRBD2 | TRBV2 | TGTGCCAGCGGACTAGCGGATTACAATGAGCAGTTCTTC | CASGLADYNEQFF
TRBJ2-7 | . | TRBD1 | TRBV12-3/TRBV12-4 | TGTGCCAGCAGTCCGGGACAGGGGGCTGACGAGCAGTACTTC | CASSPGQGADEQYF
TRBJ2-7 | few | TRBD2 | TRBV3-1 | TGTGCCAGCAGCCAAATAGCGGGGCAGCAGTACTTC | CASSQIAGQQYF
TRBJ2-7 | few | . | TRBV4-2 | TGTGCCAGCAGCCAAGTAGACACCGGACCCTACGAGCAGTACTTC | CASSQVDTGPYEQYF
TRBJ2-7 | many | TRBD1 | TRBV28 | TGTGCCAGCAGACTGGGACAGGGGGCCCTCTACTTC | CASRLGQGALYF
TRBJ2-7 | . | . | TRBV20-1 | TGCAGTGCTAGGCCCAGCGGGTATTGGGAGCAGTACTTC | CSARPSGYWEQYF
TRBJ2-1 | many | TRBD1 | TRBV10-3 | TGTGCCATCAGTGACCTTCTGACAGGGGCCTACAATGAGCAGTTCTTC | CAISDLLTGAYNEQFF
TRBJ2-3 | many | TRBD2 | TRBV7-8 | TGTGCCAGCAGCTGGACGAGCGGGAGTTTAACAGATACGCAGTATTTT | CASSWTSGSLTDTQYF
TRBJ2-1 | . | TRBD2 | TRBV20-1 | TGCAGTGCTAGAGAGAGACTAGCGGGGTATGAGCAGTTCTTC | CSARERLAGYEQFF